This passage covers 21 T cell receptor beta chains from one sample sequenced in a study of OX40 agonist ivuxolimab in advanced cancers. TCRdb keeps only in-frame clones here, not all; method: immunoSEQ multiplex PCR. The sample shows 30,000 to 40,000 clones, 76% of them seen only once. The source was CD4+ or CD8+ T cells sorted from blood, collected in a trial of the OX40 agonist ivuxolimab. These receptors all stem from an adult with an advanced solid tumor such as melanoma, head and neck, liver or kidney cancer.

The genes are TRBV27 and TRBJ2-5, with D unclear. V was trimmed by 2 bases and J by 5 bases, leaving 12 bases between them. The CDR3 loop spans 14 amino acids. Per germline, CDR1 MNHEY and CDR2 SMNVEV (reference sequence). DNA for the CDR3: TGTGCCAGCAGTTTACTCCCAACCCCGGAGACCCAGTACTTC. Its translation: CASSLLPTPETQYF.

This clone came up once. The V and J genes are TRBV5-6 and TRBJ2-5; D gene unclear. This CDR3 spans 15 amino acids. The V and J ends lost 1 base and 5 bases respectively, with 15 bases between them. Germline CDR1 and CDR2: SGHDT and YYEEEE. CDR3: CASSLLGLVEETQYF. DNA for the CDR3: TGTGCCAGCAGCTTGCTCGGCCTAGTTGAGGAGACCCAGTACTTC.

This clone counts as medium-sized. V gene TRBV6-1 combines with J gene TRBJ1-4; D is possibly TRBD1 (6 bases). This CDR3 has 15 residues. Germline-derived CDR1 and CDR2 are MNHNS and SASEGT. V was pared by 1 base and J by 8 bases, with 14 bases between. CDR3 DNA: TGTGCCAGCAGTGAAGACGCAGGGGAGATAGAAAAACTGTTTTTT. This translates into CASSEDAGEIEKLFF.

The CDR3 loop reads CASSYSHRAGNTIYF. CDR3 bases: TGTGCCAGCAGTTACTCCCATCGGGCCGGAAACACCATATATTTT. This chain connects TRBV6-5 to TRBJ1-3; D unclear. The CDR3 runs to 15 residues. V dropped 0 bases and J dropped 4 bases, with 10 bases sitting between them. Germline V gives CDR1 MNHEY, CDR2 SVGAGI.

This clone showed up just once. The same CDR3 also results from other DNA sequences found in this sample. The chain uses TRBV27 and TRBJ1-1; D unclear. This CDR3 comprises 13 residues. Deletions cut 7 bases from V and 5 bases from J, with 14 bases between. Germline V gene lookup returns CDR1 MNHEY and CDR2 SMNVEV (reference sequence). This CDR3 reads CASNTPFGTEAFF. The CDR3 bases are TGTGCCAGCAATACCCCCTTTGGGACTGAAGCTTTCTTT.

The V call is TRBV5-4, the J call TRBJ1-5; D uncertain. The CDR3 contains 12 residues. Germline V gives CDR1 SGHNT, CDR2 YYREEE (reference sequence). V lost 0 bases and J 7 bases, leaving 5 bases between the germline ends. The CDR3 is CASSLADQPQHF. DNA of the CDR3: TGTGCCAGCAGCTTGGCTGACCAGCCCCAGCATTTT.

The chain recombines TRBV27 with TRBJ1-5; D may be TRBD1 (6 bases). The CDR3 totals 16 residues. Germline assignment: CDR1 MNHEY and CDR2 SMNVEV (reference sequence). Trimming left V 1 base short and J 1 base short, with 11 bases between. In DNA, the CDR3 is TGTGCCAGCAGTTTATTTTGGGGGCCAAGCAATCAGCCCCAGCATTTT. This translates into CASSLFWGPSNQPQHF.

The V gene is TRBV11-3, the J gene TRBJ2-1, with TRBD2 as a possible D gene (6 bases). The germline CDR1 and CDR2 sequences are SGHNT and YENEEA. The CDR3 extends over 16 amino acids. The V end was cut by 1 base, the J end by 4 bases, with 14 bases between. In nucleotides, the CDR3 is TGTGCCAGCAGCTTAGGTCCCCCGGGGACTTACAATGAGCAGTTCTTC. Protein product: CASSLGPPGTYNEQFF.

The V gene is TRBV2, the J gene TRBJ1-1; perhaps TRBD1 as D (6 bases). V gave up 6 bases and J gave up 4 bases, with 15 bases separating them. Germline V gene lookup returns CDR1 SNHLY and CDR2 FYNNEI. There are 14 residues in the CDR3. CDR3 sequence (DNA): TGTGCCAGCAGGGAGGACAGTAAGTCCACTGAAGCTTTCTTT. Amino acids: CASREDSKSTEAFF.

This chain links TRBV7-9 with TRBJ1-3, with D unresolved. V was pared by 5 bases and J by 2 bases, with 13 bases between. Germline lookup yields CDR1 SEHNR and CDR2 FQNEAQ (reference sequence). CDR3 length: 15 amino acids. The CDR3 reads CASSQEQLTGNTIYF. For the CDR3, the DNA is TGTGCCAGCAGCCAGGAACAGCTAACTGGAAACACCATATATTTT.

This clone was seen only once. This chain uses TRBV5-6 with TRBJ2-1; a possible D gene is TRBD1 (6 bases). V was pared by 6 bases and J by 9 bases, with 16 bases between. The CDR3 contains 13 residues. Germline CDR1 is SGHDT and CDR2 is YYEEEE. CDR3 in DNA: TGTGCCAGCAACCTTGGGGCAGGGGTTGAGCAGTTCTTC. Protein sequence: CASNLGAGVEQFF.

This clone appeared a single time. The chain couples TRBV2 to TRBJ2-3; 7 bases map to TRBD2. The CDR3 loop spans 14 amino acids. The ends lost 8 bases at V and 2 bases at J; junction bases unmatched: 7. Per germline, CDR1 SNHLY and CDR2 FYNNEI. This CDR3 is CASGLADYTDTQYF. The CDR3 region has the DNA TGTGCCAGCGGTCTAGCGGACTACACAGATACGCAGTATTTT.

This clone was observed a handful of times. The J gene is TRBJ1-1, the V gene TRBV30; D unresolved. With 1 base removed from V and 5 bases from J, the gap between germline ends came to 5 bases. The CDR3 spans 11 residues. Germline V lookup: CDR1 GTSNPN, CDR2 SVGIG (reference sequence). The chain's CDR3 is CAWSDGTEAFF. DNA for the CDR3: TGTGCCTGGAGTGATGGGACTGAAGCTTTCTTT.

The chain has TRBV6-4 and TRBJ1-2, with D perhaps TRBD1 (5 bases). In germline, CDR1 is MRHNA, CDR2 SNTAGT. Trimming took 5 bases from V and 3 from J, leaving 7 bases between them. This CDR3 is built from 12 residues. Written as DNA, the CDR3 is TGTGCCAGCAGTCCAGGGTACTATGGCTACACCTTC. Amino acids: CASSPGYYGYTF.

This clone was detected once. The CDR3 reads CASSKGQPRETQYF. DNA of the CDR3: TGCGCCAGCAGCAAAGGACAGCCCCGAGAGACCCAGTACTTC. The chain is built from TRBV5-1 and TRBJ2-5, with D tentatively TRBD1 (6 bases). The CDR3 has 14 amino acids. Germline CDR1 reads SGHRS; CDR2 reads YFSETQ. V was cut by 4 bases and J by 4 bases, with 14 bases left in between.

V is TRBV9 and J is TRBJ2-2, with 8 bases matching TRBD1. This CDR3 spans 15 amino acids. The germline V gene encodes CDR1 SGDLS and CDR2 YYNGEE. V lost 3 bases to trimming and J lost 4 bases; unmatched junction nucleotides: 5. The CDR3 nucleotides read TGTGCCAGCAGCGCTGAGACAGGGGCCACCGGGGAGCTGTTTTTT. Residues: CASSAETGATGELFF.

The rearrangement links TRBV18 to TRBJ2-1; D is undetermined. The CDR3 is 18 residues long. The V gene's germline CDR1 is KGHSH and CDR2 LQKENI. The V and J ends lost 3 bases and 0 bases respectively, with 18 bases between them. The CDR3 DNA is TGTGCCAGCTCACCGTTCTTACTTCTACCCTCCTCCTACAATGAGCAGTTCTTC. Translated: CASSPFLLLPSSYNEQFF. Based on the CDR3 plus reference TRBV18 and TRBJ2-1, the full variable domain is NAGVMQNPRHLVRRRGQEARLRCSPMKGHSHVYWYRQLPEEGLKFMVYLQKENIIDESGMPKERFSAEFPKEGPSILRIQQVVRGDSAAYFCASSPFLLLPSSYNEQFFGPGTRLTVL.

The V gene is TRBV10-3, the J gene TRBJ2-1; the D is unclear. CDR1 is ENHRY, CDR2 SYGVKD, per germline. V was trimmed by 3 bases and J by 6 bases, leaving 6 bases between them. The length of the CDR3 is 12 residues. The CDR3 DNA sequence: TGTGCCATCAGTGATTTTGTCAATGAGCAGTTCTTC. The encoded protein is CAISDFVNEQFF.

The CDR3 protein is CASSHTRMNTEAFF. The CDR3 nucleotides are TGTGCCAGCAGTCACACTAGGATGAACACTGAAGCTTTCTTT. The chain links TRBV6-1 to TRBJ1-1; D ambiguous. Germline CDR1 and CDR2: MNHNS and SASEGT. This CDR3 comprises 14 residues. The V and J ends lost 5 bases and 0 bases respectively, with 10 bases between them.

This CDR3 is CASSQSQETQYF. The CDR3 coding sequence is TGTGCCAGTTCCCAGAGTCAAGAGACCCAGTACTTC. The chain couples TRBV19 to TRBJ2-5; D uncertain. Trimming removed 8 bases from V and 2 bases from J, with 9 bases in between. The CDR3 extends over 12 amino acids. Germline-derived CDR1 and CDR2 are LNHDA and SQIVND (reference sequence).

This clone was found once. This chain uses TRBV9 with TRBJ2-3; unclear D gene. Per germline, CDR1 SGDLS and CDR2 YYNGEE. The length of the CDR3 is 17 residues. With 0 bases removed from V and 0 bases from J, the gap between germline ends came to 14 bases. The CDR3 bases are TGTGCCAGCAGCGTAGGAAGGGCAGGAGCTAGCACAGATACGCAGTATTTT. It translates to CASSVGRAGASTDTQYF.